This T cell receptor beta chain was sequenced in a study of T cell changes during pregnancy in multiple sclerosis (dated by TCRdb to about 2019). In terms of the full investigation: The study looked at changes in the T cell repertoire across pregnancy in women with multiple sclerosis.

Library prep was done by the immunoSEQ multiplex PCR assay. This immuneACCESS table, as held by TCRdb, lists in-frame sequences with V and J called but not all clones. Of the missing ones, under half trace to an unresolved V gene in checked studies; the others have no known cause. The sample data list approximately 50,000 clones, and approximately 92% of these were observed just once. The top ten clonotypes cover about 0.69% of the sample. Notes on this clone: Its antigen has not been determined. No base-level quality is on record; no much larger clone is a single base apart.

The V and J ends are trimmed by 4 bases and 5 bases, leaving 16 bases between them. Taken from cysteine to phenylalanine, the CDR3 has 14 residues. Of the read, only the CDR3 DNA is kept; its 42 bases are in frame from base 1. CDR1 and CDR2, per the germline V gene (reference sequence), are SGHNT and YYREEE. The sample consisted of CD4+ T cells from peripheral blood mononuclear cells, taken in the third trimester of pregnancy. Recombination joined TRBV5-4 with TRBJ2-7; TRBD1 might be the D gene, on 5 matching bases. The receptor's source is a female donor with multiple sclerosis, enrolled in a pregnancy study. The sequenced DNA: TGTGCCAGCAGCCTAGGACAAGGCAGAGACGAGCAGTACTTC. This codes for CASSLGQGRDEQYF.